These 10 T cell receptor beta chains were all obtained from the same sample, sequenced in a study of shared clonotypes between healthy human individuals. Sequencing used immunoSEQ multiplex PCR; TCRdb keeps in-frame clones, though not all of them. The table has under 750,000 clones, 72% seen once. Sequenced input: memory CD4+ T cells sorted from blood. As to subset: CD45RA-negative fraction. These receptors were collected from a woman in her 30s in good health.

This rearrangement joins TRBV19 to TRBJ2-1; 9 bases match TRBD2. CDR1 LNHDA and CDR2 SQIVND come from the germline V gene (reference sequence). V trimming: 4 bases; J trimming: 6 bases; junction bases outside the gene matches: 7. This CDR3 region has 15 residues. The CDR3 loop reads CASSRSLAGFNEQFF. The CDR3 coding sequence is TGTGCCAGTAGTAGGTCGCTAGCGGGGTTCAATGAGCAGTTCTTC.

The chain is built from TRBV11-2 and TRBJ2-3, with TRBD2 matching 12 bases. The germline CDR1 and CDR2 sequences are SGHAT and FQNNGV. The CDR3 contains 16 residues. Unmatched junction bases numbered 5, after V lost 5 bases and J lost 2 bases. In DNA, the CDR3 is TGTGCCAGCAGCATGGGACTAGCGGGTTACACAGATACGCAGTATTTT. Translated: CASSMGLAGYTDTQYF.

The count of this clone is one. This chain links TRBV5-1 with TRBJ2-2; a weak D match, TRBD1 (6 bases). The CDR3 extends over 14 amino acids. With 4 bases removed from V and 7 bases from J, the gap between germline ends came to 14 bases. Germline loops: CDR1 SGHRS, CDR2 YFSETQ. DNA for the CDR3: TGCGCCAGCAGCCCAAACCTGGACAGCGGGGAGCTGTTTTTT. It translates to CASSPNLDSGELFF.

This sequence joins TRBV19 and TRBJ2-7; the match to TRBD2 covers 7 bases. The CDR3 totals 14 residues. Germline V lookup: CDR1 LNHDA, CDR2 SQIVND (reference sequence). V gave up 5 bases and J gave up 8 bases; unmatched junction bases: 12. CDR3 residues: CASSPPGRELKQYF. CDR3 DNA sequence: TGTGCCAGTAGTCCACCGGGGCGGGAGCTAAAGCAGTACTTC.

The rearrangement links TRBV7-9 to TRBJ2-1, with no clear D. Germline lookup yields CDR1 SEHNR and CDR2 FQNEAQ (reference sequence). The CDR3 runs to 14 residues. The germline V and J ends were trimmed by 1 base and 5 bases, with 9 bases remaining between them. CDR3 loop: CASSLGNGNNEQFF. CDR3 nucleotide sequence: TGTGCCAGCAGCTTAGGGAACGGTAACAATGAGCAGTTCTTC.

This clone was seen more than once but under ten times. The CDR3 here is CASRGGVNTEAFF. CDR3 nucleotides: TGTGCCAGCAGGGGAGGGGTGAACACTGAAGCTTTCTTT. V and J are TRBV6-4 and TRBJ1-1; a weak D match, TRBD1 (5 bases). Germline loops: CDR1 MRHNA, CDR2 SNTAGT. The V end was cut by 6 bases, the J end by 0 bases, with 8 bases between. This CDR3 comprises 13 residues.

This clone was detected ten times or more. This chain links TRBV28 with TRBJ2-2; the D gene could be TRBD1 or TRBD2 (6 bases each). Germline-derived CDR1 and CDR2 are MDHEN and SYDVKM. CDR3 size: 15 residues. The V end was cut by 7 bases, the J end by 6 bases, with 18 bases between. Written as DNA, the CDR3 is TGTGCCAGCACAGTGAGGGGGGTTACCGCCGGGGAGCTGTTTTTT. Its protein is CASTVRGVTAGELFF.

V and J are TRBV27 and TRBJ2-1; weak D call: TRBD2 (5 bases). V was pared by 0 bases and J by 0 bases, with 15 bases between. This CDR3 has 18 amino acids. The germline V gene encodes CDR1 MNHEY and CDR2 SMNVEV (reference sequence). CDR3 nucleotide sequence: TGTGCCAGCAGTTTATCGCAAGGGCGGGCTAGCTCCTACAATGAGCAGTTCTTC. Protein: CASSLSQGRASSYNEQFF.

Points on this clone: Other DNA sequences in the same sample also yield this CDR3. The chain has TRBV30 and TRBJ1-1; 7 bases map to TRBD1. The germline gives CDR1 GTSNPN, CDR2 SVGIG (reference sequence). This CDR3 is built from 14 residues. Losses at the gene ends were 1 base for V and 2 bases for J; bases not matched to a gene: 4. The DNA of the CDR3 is TGTGCCTGGAGTGCCGACAGGGTTAACACTGAAGCTTTCTTT. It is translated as CAWSADRVNTEAFF.

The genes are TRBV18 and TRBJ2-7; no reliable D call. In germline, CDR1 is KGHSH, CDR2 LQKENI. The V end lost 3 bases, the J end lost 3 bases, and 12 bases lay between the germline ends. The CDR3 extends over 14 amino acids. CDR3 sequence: CASSPSPLRYEQYF. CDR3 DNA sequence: TGTGCCAGCTCACCGAGCCCTCTACGCTACGAGCAGTACTTC.